This T cell receptor (beta chain) emerged from a study of cytomegalovirus exposure and HLA in healthy donors. For the study at large: Researchers found that roughly 80% of fewer than 450 genotyped donors fell within the Caucasian-associated ancestry cluster. Findings and limits, study-wide: The presence/absence work took it that sequencing depth was about the same across donors. TCR beta V segments were, for the most part, productive about 87% or about 30% of the time in an earlier analysis.

Amplification used 60 Vbeta primers and 13 Jbeta primers. How the authors handled the data: A follow-up analysis tallied approximately 85 million unique TCR beta chains, 8.5 million to 14 million shared. The protocol was immunoSEQ multiplex PCR, while the TCRdb copy is restricted to in-frame clones and leaves out a portion. Clone size and V and J calls were adopted from that table, with D and trimming inferred from the DNA. Counted here are roughly 100,000 clones, approximately 82% occurring once; the ten biggest clones make up roughly 2.5%. A note on this clone: Antigen: not known.

CDR3 size: 12 residues. With 5 bases clipped from V and 6 bases from J, the junction kept 1 base outside the gene matches. Germline CDR1 reads MNHNS; CDR2 reads SASEGT. Sequencing was performed on PBMCs. This receptor was taken from a man in his forties or fifties in good health and CMV-seronegative. The rearrangement uses TRBV6-1 and TRBJ1-1; 9 bases are a match to TRBD1. Written as DNA, the CDR3 is TGTGCCAGCAGTTGGGACAGGGCTGAAGCTTTCTTT. Translation: CASSWDRAEAFF.